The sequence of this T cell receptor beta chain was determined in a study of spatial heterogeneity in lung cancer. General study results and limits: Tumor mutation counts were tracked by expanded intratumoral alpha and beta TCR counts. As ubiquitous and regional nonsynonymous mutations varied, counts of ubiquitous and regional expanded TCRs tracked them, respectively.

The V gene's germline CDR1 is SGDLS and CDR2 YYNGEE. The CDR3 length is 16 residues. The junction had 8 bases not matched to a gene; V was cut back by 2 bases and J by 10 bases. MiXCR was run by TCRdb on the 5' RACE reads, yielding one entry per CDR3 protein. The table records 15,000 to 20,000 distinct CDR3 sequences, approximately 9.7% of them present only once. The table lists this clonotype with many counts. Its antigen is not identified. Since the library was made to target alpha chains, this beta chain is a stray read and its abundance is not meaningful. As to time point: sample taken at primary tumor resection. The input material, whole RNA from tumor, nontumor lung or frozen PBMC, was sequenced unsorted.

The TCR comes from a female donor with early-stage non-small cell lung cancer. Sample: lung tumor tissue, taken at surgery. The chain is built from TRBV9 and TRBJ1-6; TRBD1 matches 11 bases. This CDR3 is CASSVAPGTGGSPLHF. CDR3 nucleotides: TGTGCCAGCAGCGTCGCCCCCGGGACAGGGGGATCACCCCTCCACTTT.